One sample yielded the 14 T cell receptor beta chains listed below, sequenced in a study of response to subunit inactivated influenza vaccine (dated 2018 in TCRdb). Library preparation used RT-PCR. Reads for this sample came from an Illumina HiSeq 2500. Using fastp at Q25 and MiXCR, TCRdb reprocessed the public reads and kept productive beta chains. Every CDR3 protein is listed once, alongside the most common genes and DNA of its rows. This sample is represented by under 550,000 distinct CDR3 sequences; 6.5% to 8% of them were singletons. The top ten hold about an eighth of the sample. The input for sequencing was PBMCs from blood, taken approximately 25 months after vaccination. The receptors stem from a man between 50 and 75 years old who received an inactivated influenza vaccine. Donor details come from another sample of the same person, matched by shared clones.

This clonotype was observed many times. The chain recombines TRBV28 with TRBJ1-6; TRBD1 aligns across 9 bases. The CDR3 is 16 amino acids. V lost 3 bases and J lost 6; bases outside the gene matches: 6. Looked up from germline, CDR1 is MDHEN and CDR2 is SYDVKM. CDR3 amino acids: CASSLTGTGPNSPLHF. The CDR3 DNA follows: TGTGCCAGCAGTTTGACCGGGACAGGGCCTAATTCACCCCTCCACTTT.

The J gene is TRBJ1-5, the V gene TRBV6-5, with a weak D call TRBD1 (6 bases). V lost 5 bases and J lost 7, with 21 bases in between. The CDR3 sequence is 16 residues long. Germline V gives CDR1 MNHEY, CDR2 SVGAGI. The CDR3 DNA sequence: TGTGCCAGCAGTACTCGTAGGGGGGGCGCAATGCAGCCCCAGCATTTT. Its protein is CASSTRRGGAMQPQHF.

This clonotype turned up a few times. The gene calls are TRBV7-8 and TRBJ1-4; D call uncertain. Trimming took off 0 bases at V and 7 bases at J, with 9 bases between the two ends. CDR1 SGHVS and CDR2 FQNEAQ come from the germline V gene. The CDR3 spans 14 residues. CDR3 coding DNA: TGTGCCAGCAGCTTAGCGTGGGTGGGTGAAAAACTGTTTTTT. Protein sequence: CASSLAWVGEKLFF.

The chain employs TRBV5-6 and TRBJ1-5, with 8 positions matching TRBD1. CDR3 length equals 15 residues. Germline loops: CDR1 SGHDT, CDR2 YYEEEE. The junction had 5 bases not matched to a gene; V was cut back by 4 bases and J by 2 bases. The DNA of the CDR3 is TGTGCCAGCAGCCGGACAGGGAATGGCAATCAGCCCCAGCATTTT. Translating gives CASSRTGNGNQPQHF. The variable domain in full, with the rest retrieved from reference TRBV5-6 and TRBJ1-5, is DAGVTQSPTHLIKTRGQQVTLRCSPKSGHDTVSWYQQALGQGPQFIFQYYEEEERQRGNFPDRFSGHQFPNYSSELNVNALLLGDSALYLCASSRTGNGNQPQHFGDGTRLSIL.

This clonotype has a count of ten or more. The CDR3 protein is CASSLMIADRGRNQPQHF. The DNA of the CDR3 is TGTGCCAGCAGTTTGATGATCGCGGACAGGGGGAGGAATCAGCCCCAGCATTTT. This chain links TRBV28 with TRBJ1-5; 10 bases agree with TRBD1. Trimming took 3 bases from V and 4 from J; bases not matched to a gene: 12. Germline V gene lookup returns CDR1 MDHEN and CDR2 SYDVKM. The CDR3 runs to 18 residues.

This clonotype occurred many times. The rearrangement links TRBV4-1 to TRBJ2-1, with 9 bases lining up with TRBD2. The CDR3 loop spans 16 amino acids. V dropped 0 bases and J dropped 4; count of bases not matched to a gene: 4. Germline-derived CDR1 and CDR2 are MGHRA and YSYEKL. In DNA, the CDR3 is TGCGCCAGCAGCCAAGATACTAGCGGGCGTTACAATGAGCAGTTCTTC. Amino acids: CASSQDTSGRYNEQFF.

CDR3 amino acids: CASSQNTGRTEQFF. The CDR3 DNA reads as TGCGCCAGCAGCCAAAATACCGGTAGGACTGAGCAGTTCTTC. The gene calls are TRBV4-3 and TRBJ2-1; D not certain. Germline V gene data show CDR1 as LGHNA and CDR2 as YSLEER. The CDR3 runs 14 residues. Trimming left V 2 bases short and J 9 bases short, with 14 bases between.

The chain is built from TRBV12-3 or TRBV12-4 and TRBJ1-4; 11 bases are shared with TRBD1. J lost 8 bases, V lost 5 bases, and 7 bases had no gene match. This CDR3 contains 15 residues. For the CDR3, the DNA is TGTGCCAGCAGTAGGACAGGGGGCGGGTTCGAAAAACTGTTTTTT. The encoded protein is CASSRTGGGFEKLFF.

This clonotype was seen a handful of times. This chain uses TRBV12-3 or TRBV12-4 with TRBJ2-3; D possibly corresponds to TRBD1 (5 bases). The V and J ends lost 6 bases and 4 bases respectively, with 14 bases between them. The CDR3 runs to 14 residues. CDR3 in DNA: TGTGCCAGCAGCCCGTCCCAGGGCCCAGATACGCAGTATTTT. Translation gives CASSPSQGPDTQYF.

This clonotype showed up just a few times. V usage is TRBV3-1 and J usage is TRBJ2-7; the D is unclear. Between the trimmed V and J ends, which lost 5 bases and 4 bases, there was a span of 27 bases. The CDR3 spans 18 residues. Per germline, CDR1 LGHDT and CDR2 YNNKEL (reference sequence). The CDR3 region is CASSEATRTRDRLYEQYF. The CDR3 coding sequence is TGTGCCAGCAGCGAAGCCACCCGAACTCGAGATCGTCTTTACGAGCAGTACTTC.

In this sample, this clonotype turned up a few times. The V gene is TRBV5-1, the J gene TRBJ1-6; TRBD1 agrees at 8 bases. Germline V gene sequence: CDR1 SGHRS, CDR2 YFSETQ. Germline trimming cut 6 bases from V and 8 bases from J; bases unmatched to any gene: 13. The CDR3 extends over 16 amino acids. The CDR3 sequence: CASTTPMLGQDSPLHF. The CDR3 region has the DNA TGCGCCAGCACCACCCCTATGTTGGGACAGGATTCACCCCTCCACTTT.

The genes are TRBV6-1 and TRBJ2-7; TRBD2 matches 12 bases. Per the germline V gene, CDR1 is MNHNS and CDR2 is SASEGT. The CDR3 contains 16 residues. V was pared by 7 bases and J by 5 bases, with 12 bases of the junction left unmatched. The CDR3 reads CASTPEGLAGFHEQYF. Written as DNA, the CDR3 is TGTGCCAGCACTCCCGAAGGACTAGCGGGATTCCACGAGCAGTACTTC.

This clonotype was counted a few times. Here the CDR3 reads CSARHTDNSPLHF. CDR3 nucleotide sequence: TGCAGTGCCCGGCACACTGATAATTCACCCCTCCACTTT. This rearrangement joins TRBV20-1 to TRBJ1-6, with D uncertain. The V gene's germline CDR1 is DFQATT and CDR2 SNEGSKA (reference sequence). The CDR3 spans 13 residues. Trimming cost V 6 bases and J 5 bases, with 11 bases left between them.

CDR3 coding DNA: TGTGCCAGCAGTTACTCGGGACAGGGCGCTTCACCCCTCCACTTT. It translates to CASSYSGQGASPLHF. J is TRBJ1-6 and V is TRBV6-5; TRBD1 matches at 9 bases. The CDR3 spans 15 residues. V was clipped by 0 bases and J by 9 bases; unmatched bases: 3. The germline V gene encodes CDR1 MNHEY and CDR2 SVGAGI.